The rows below give T cell receptor beta chains drawn from one sample of a study of OX40 agonist ivuxolimab in advanced cancers. The protocol was immunoSEQ multiplex PCR, while the TCRdb copy is restricted to in-frame clones and leaves out a portion. This sample has approximately 100,000 clones, with 87% found just once. Here the sequenced sample was CD4+ or CD8+ T cells sorted from blood, taken in a trial of the OX40 agonist ivuxolimab. The receptor source for this set is an adult with an advanced solid tumor such as melanoma, head and neck, liver or kidney cancer. CDR3s include the opening cysteine and the closing phenylalanine or tryptophan. D genes are given only for firm matches. Part of the rows lack a size; the others show once, few, many or a class for expanded clones.

j_call,v_call,d_call,clone_size,cdr3_aa,cdr3_nt
TRBJ2-5,TRBV7-2,TRBD1,once,CASTKNPGQISYF,TGTGCCAGCACCAAGAACCCGGGACAGATTTCGTACTTC
TRBJ2-2,TRBV27,.,once,CASSLKGFTTGELFF,TGTGCCAGCAGTTTGAAGGGGTTCACGACCGGGGAGCTGTTTTTT
TRBJ1-1,TRBV6-1,.,.,CASRDLGYTEAFF,TGTGCCAGTCGGGACCTGGGGTACACTGAAGCTTTCTTT
TRBJ1-1,TRBV14,.,.,CASSKIPNTEAFF,TGTGCCAGCAGCAAAATTCCAAACACTGAAGCTTTCTTT
TRBJ2-1,TRBV12-5,.,.,CASGFMTGNEQFF,TGTGCTAGTGGTTTCATGACAGGCAATGAGCAGTTCTTC
TRBJ1-1,TRBV28,.,.,CASSFGRATEAFF,TGTGCCAGCAGTTTTGGTCGGGCGACTGAAGCTTTCTTT
TRBJ1-6,TRBV4-2,TRBD1,.,CASSQTGGDSPLHF,TGTGCCAGCAGCCAAACAGGGGGCGATTCACCCCTCCACTTT
TRBJ2-3,TRBV14,.,.,CASSQVTDTQYF,TGTGCCAGCAGCCAAGTCACAGATACGCAGTATTTT
TRBJ2-5,TRBV5-1,TRBD2,once,CASSLAGGTGGETQYF,TGCGCCAGCAGCTTGGCCGGAGGAACCGGGGGGGAGACCCAGTACTTC
TRBJ2-7,TRBV18,.,.,CASSPTGTFSYEQYF,TGTGCCAGCTCACCAACCGGGACCTTTTCTTACGAGCAGTACTTC
TRBJ1-2,TRBV6-9,TRBD1,.,CASSYYGRGRREGYTF,TGTGCCAGCAGTTATTACGGCAGGGGGCGAAGGGAGGGCTACACCTTC
TRBJ2-7,TRBV5-4,.,.,CASSLVGADSYEQYF,TGTGCCAGCAGCTTGGTGGGTGCCGACTCCTACGAGCAGTACTTC
TRBJ1-6,TRBV28,TRBD1,once,CASSPGQGLINSPLHF,TGTGCCAGCAGTCCCGGACAGGGTTTAATTAATTCACCCCTCCACTTT
TRBJ2-1,TRBV2,TRBD2,.,CASRYSGGADYNEQFF,TGTGCCAGCAGATACAGCGGGGGGGCCGACTACAATGAGCAGTTCTTC
TRBJ2-1,TRBV12-5,.,.,CASGLGLGAHGNEQFF,TGTGCTAGTGGTTTGGGACTAGGGGCCCACGGCAATGAGCAGTTCTTC
TRBJ2-1,TRBV10-1,TRBD2,.,CASRGETSGGALNNEQFF,TGCGCCAGCAGGGGTGAGACTAGCGGGGGGGCACTTAACAATGAGCAGTTCTTC
TRBJ2-5,TRBV5-1,TRBD2,.,CASSAGGYQETQYF,TGCGCCAGCAGCGCGGGAGGATACCAAGAGACCCAGTACTTC
TRBJ2-5,TRBV2,.,once,CASGGTQETQYF,TGTGCCAGCGGGGGGACACAAGAGACCCAGTACTTC
TRBJ2-1,TRBV11-2,TRBD1,.,CASSLDQGVGQFF,TGTGCCAGCAGCTTAGATCAGGGGGTGGGGCAGTTCTTC
TRBJ1-1,TRBV27,.,.,CASSPPKSYGTEAFF,TGTGCCAGCAGTCCACCTAAGAGTTACGGCACTGAAGCTTTCTTT
TRBJ1-4,TRBV2,TRBD1,.,CASSGSRGEKLFF,TGTGCCAGCAGTGGTTCCAGGGGGGAAAAACTGTTTTTT